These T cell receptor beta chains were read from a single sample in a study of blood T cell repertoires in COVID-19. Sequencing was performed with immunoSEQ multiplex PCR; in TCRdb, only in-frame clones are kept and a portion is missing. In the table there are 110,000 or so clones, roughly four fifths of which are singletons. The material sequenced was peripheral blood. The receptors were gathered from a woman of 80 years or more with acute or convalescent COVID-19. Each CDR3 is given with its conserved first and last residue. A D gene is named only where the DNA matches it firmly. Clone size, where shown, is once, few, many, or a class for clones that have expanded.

CASSPPEAGVNTEAFF TGTGCCAGCAGCCCCCCGGAGGCAGGGGTGAACACTGAAGCTTTCTTT TRBJ1-1 NA NA TRBV6-4
CASSLLAGGVGTQYF TGTGCCAGCAGCTTACTAGCGGGAGGTGTAGGTACCCAGTACTTC TRBJ2-5 NA TRBD2 TRBV7-7
CASSPTVNQPQHF TGTGCCAGCTCACCAACAGTCAATCAGCCCCAGCATTTT TRBJ1-5 NA NA TRBV18
CASSQQGNNEQFF TGTGCCAGCTCACAACAGGGGAACAATGAGCAGTTCTTC TRBJ2-1 NA TRBD1 TRBV18
CSSTTSGRDTQYF TGCAGTTCGACGACTAGCGGGAGGGATACGCAGTATTTT TRBJ2-3 NA TRBD2 TRBV29-1
CAISGQSRASPPKPSSYNEQFF TGTGCCATCAGTGGCCAGAGTCGGGCTAGCCCTCCAAAGCCCTCCTCCTACAATGAGCAGTTCTTC TRBJ2-1 NA NA TRBV10-3
CASAPGGSYEQYF TGTGCCAGCGCCCCAGGTGGATCCTACGAGCAGTACTTC TRBJ2-7 once NA TRBV2
CASSFGRVHNSPLHF TGTGCCAGCAGCTTTGGCAGGGTCCATAATTCACCCCTCCACTTT TRBJ1-6 NA NA TRBV5-5
CASSPRLARYNEQFF TGCGCCAGCAGCCCCCGACTAGCTCGGTACAATGAGCAGTTCTTC TRBJ2-1 NA TRBD2 TRBV5-1
CASSYPGQGETQYF TGTGCCAGCAGTTACCCGGGACAGGGTGAGACCCAGTACTTC TRBJ2-5 NA TRBD1 TRBV6-6
CASSLGTSGSIAAQYF TGCGCCAGCAGCTTGGGGACTAGCGGGTCCATAGCGGCGCAGTATTTT TRBJ2-3 NA TRBD2 TRBV5-1
CASKESVSGANVLTF TGCGCCAGCAAAGAGTCCGTCTCTGGGGCCAACGTCCTGACTTTC TRBJ2-6 NA NA TRBV5-1
CASSETSGSYGELFF TGTGCCAGCAGCGAGACTAGCGGGAGTTACGGGGAGCTGTTTTTT TRBJ2-2 NA TRBD2 TRBV7-2
CASSLVPGGSRTGANVLTF TGCGCCAGCAGCTTGGTTCCAGGGGGATCGCGGACTGGGGCCAACGTCCTGACTTTC TRBJ2-6 few TRBD1 TRBV5-1
CASSLDGSGGQPQHF TGTGCCAGCAGCTTAGATGGGAGCGGGGGTCAGCCCCAGCATTTT TRBJ1-5 few NA TRBV7-2
CASSPGLGRQETQYF TGTGCCAGCAGCCCGGGACTAGGCCGGCAAGAGACCCAGTACTTC TRBJ2-5 NA TRBD2 TRBV5-6
CASSWAPGTGGYNEQFF TGCGCCAGCAGCTGGGCCCCCGGGACAGGGGGCTACAATGAGCAGTTCTTC TRBJ2-1 NA TRBD1 TRBV5-1
CASSLVGGGSRNSPLHF TGTGCCAGCAGCTTAGTAGGAGGGGGCAGTCGTAATTCACCCCTCCACTTT TRBJ1-6 once TRBD1 TRBV7-2
CASSLDRGYETQYF TGTGCCAGCAGCCTGGACAGGGGATATGAGACCCAGTACTTC TRBJ2-5 NA TRBD1 TRBV11-1
CASSPWTGGKNGELFF TGTGCCAGCAGCCCCTGGACAGGGGGCAAGAACGGGGAGCTGTTTTTT TRBJ2-2 once TRBD1 TRBV7-2
CASSLAGTSGSTDTQYF TGTGCCAGCAGCTTAGCCGGGACTAGCGGTTCCACAGATACGCAGTATTTT TRBJ2-3 NA TRBD2 TRBV7-2
CASNPTQRRYNEQFF TGTGCCAGTAACCCTACCCAGCGGCGCTACAATGAGCAGTTCTTC TRBJ2-1 NA NA TRBV19
CAAAQGDNQPQHF TGTGCCGCTGCTCAGGGGGACAATCAGCCCCAGCATTTT TRBJ1-5 NA TRBD1 TRBV24-1
CASSVIGGQLGNEQFF TGTGCCAGCAGCGTGATAGGGGGCCAGTTAGGTAATGAGCAGTTCTTC TRBJ2-1 NA TRBD1 TRBV7-2
CASSIDQRAYPRGYGYTF TGTGCCAGTAGTATAGATCAACGGGCCTACCCCCGGGGGTATGGCTACACCTTC TRBJ1-2 NA NA TRBV19
CASSMGGLGSPLHF TGTGCCAGTAGTATGGGGGGGCTCGGCTCACCCCTCCACTTT TRBJ1-6 medium-sized NA TRBV19
CASSGGQYNSPLHF TGTGCCAGCAGTGGGGGACAATATAATTCACCCCTCCACTTT TRBJ1-6 NA NA TRBV6-6
CASSYRDRGGGYTF TGTGCCAGCAGTTATCGCGACAGGGGGGGTGGCTACACCTTC TRBJ1-2 NA TRBD1 TRBV6-6
CATEREWGNEQFF TGTGCCACCGAGCGGGAGTGGGGGAATGAGCAGTTCTTC TRBJ2-1 NA TRBD2 TRBV24-1
CASSIEGGQSPTEAFF TGTGCCAGTAGTATAGAAGGGGGACAGAGCCCCACTGAAGCTTTCTTT TRBJ1-1 NA TRBD1 TRBV19
CASSPALGRDSPLHF TGTGCCAGCAGCCCCGCGTTGGGGAGGGATTCACCCCTCCACTTT TRBJ1-6 NA NA TRBV6-5
CASSPLPGKGAGANVLTF TGTGCCAGCAGCCCCCTCCCGGGCAAGGGAGCCGGGGCCAACGTCCTGACTTTC TRBJ2-6 NA NA TRBV7-9
CASSPPTPLYGYTF TGTGCCAGCAGCCCTCCGACACCCCTCTATGGCTACACCTTC TRBJ1-2 NA NA TRBV5-5
CASSLGTQGYGYTF TGTGCCAGCAGCTTAGGCACACAGGGGTATGGCTACACCTTC TRBJ1-2 few TRBD1 TRBV13
CASSYEGTSGFDEQFF TGTGCCAGTAGTTATGAAGGGACTAGCGGGTTCGATGAGCAGTTCTTC TRBJ2-1 NA TRBD2 TRBV19
CASSLGQGVYNEQFF TGCGCCAGCAGCCTTGGGCAGGGGGTCTACAATGAGCAGTTCTTC TRBJ2-1 NA TRBD1 TRBV5-1
CASSTDTINQPQHF TGTGCCAGCAGCACGGACACAATCAATCAGCCCCAGCATTTT TRBJ1-5 NA NA TRBV2
CASSGQGWSDTQYF TGTGCCAGCAGTGGACAGGGTTGGTCAGATACGCAGTATTTT TRBJ2-3 few TRBD1 TRBV27
CASSITGGGNTIYF TGTGCCAGTAGTATCACAGGCGGTGGAAACACCATATATTTT TRBJ1-3 few NA TRBV19
CASSLQGGVEQFF TGTGCCAGCAGTCTCCAAGGGGGAGTGGAGCAGTTCTTC TRBJ2-1 NA NA TRBV6-5
CASSRGGPATNEKLFF TGTGCCAGCAGCCGAGGAGGGCCCGCAACTAATGAAAAACTGTTTTTT TRBJ1-4 NA NA TRBV7-8
CASSPTRTSGFNEQFF TGTGCCAGCAGCCCTACAAGGACTAGCGGATTCAATGAGCAGTTCTTC TRBJ2-1 NA TRBD2 TRBV27
CATSDSARGANVLTF TGTGCCACCAGTGATAGCGCAAGGGGGGCCAACGTCCTGACTTTC TRBJ2-6 once NA TRBV24-1
CASTLAGGPGELFF TGTGCCAGCACTCTGGCTGGGGGCCCCGGGGAGCTGTTTTTT TRBJ2-2 NA NA TRBV27
CAIPDRKDQPQHF TGTGCCATTCCAGACAGGAAGGATCAGCCCCAGCATTTT TRBJ1-5 once NA TRBV15
CASSLVQGAGGEQFF TGTGCCAGCAGCTTAGTCCAGGGGGCAGGAGGGGAGCAGTTCTTC TRBJ2-1 few TRBD1 TRBV7-2
CASSLDRTSNEKLFF TGTGCCAGCAGCTTAGACAGAACTTCTAATGAAAAACTGTTTTTT TRBJ1-4 NA NA TRBV7-9